This TCR beta chain was identified during a study of radiation and T cells in renal cell carcinoma. V was clipped by 5 bases and J by 1 base, with 14 bases between them. CDR1 and CDR2 from the germline V gene are MNHEY and SMNVEV (reference sequence). This CDR3 has 15 amino acids. The data were produced by immunoSEQ multiplex PCR, yet TCRdb's version contains in-frame clones alone and is incomplete. The data contain fewer than 85,000 clones, 80% to 90% of them seen just once; the ten biggest clones take up 5% to 7.5%. Described time point: blood 4 weeks post-SBRT, at nephrectomy. Treatment noted: 15 Gy SBRT to primary tumor, nephrectomy 4 weeks later. Nephrectomy followed 15 Gy stereotactic body radiation by 4 weeks.

The sequence came from a woman aged 70-85 years with renal cell carcinoma. The gene calls are TRBV27 and TRBJ1-1; tentatively, D is TRBD1 (5 bases). Sequencing used blood, obtained from a patient whose treatment included radiotherapy and nephrectomy. The DNA for the CDR3 is TGTGCCAGCAGTCTCCGGACGAGGGGGAACACTGAAGCTTTCTTT. Its protein is CASSLRTRGNTEAFF.